The subject of this entry is one TCR beta chain. This clonotype came up a few times. Its antigen specificity is not known. No base-level quality is on record; no much larger clone is a single base apart. The sample is drawn from a study of human T cells and chemical hapten exposure (dated by TCRdb to about 2021). As for the study more broadly: For sensitization, 2% DPC in acetone was applied to an approximately 2 cm by approximately 2 cm area of upper inner arm skin. Libraries were combined into a pool for sequencing, and differences in TCR yield between samples came mainly from small differences in library volumes within the pool. The patient cohort, mostly female, included alopecia areata with under or over 50% scalp involvement, alopecia totalis and alopecia universalis. Patch tests used Finn chambers with 0.01% DPC on the upper back, scored after 6 days by International Contact Dermatitis Research Group standards. In alopecia patients, the study followed how the peripheral blood TCR repertoire changed in vivo over primary and secondary sensitization to diphenylcyclopropenone (DPC), a hapten. Twenty-nine alopecia patients gave blood for TCR sequencing at one to four time points (pre-sensitization, 2, 6 and 24 weeks). Patients additionally received weekly therapeutic DPC doses to the scalp throughout the roughly 24-week study period. Blood was sampled from patients pre-sensitization (week 0) and at 2, 6 and about 24 weeks after DPC sensitization.

The germline V gene provides CDR1 MNHEY and CDR2 SVGEGT. Measured from the cysteine to the phenylalanine, the CDR3 is 17 residues long. The kept DNA is CDR3 alone, 51 bases in frame from the first base. Compared with germline, V lacks 4 bases and J lacks 4 bases; bases without a gene match: 8. Overall study results and their limits: A positive correlation was found between the number of PT1 expanded TCRs and patch test score, with significance reached at thresholds 8, 16 and 32 but not 4. Because all patients had alopecia, a presumed autoimmune disease, the immune response of the patients might differ from that of healthy individuals. After repeated subsampling, the strength of the expansion versus patch-test correlation and the threshold at which it became significant changed. Significantly more large CDR3 similarity clusters were formed by expanded TCRs than by pre-sensitization or healthy control sets, consistent with antigen-driven responses. DPC sensitization did not change the number of TCRs with a frequency above 1 in 1000, and there was no evidence of changes in global repertoire structure.

Receptor amplification or capture employed RACE. The run used a NextSeq 500. During library preparation, unique molecular identifiers were attached to individual cDNA molecules so that TCRs could be counted quantitatively and reproducibly. Each blood RNA sample was used to sequence both TCR alpha and TCR beta chains. Under the source paper's analysis protocol: The median number of TCRs per sample was 95,638, ranging from about 23,224 to 690,600. The Decombinator software suite was used to annotate the V, J and CDR3 of the TCR reads. Every sample was subsampled to the same number of TCRs (28,000) for the PS versus PT1 abundance plots. TCRs were defined as expanded if absent before sensitization and observed at least eight times at the 2-week time point. TCRdb's own reprocessing of the public reads used fastp at Q25 and MiXCR and kept productive beta chains. Every distinct CDR3 protein forms one entry, paired with its most common genes and DNA. The V and J calls follow TCRdb's processing rather than the paper's. Present in this sample are some 51,000 distinct CDR3 sequences, around a tenth of which were seen just once. In total, the top ten clones hold 14% of the sample.

This specimen's time point label, interpreted: pre-sensitization, week 0. The sample's treatment or condition label, in plain terms: therapeutic diphenylcyclopropenone sensitization with weekly scalp DPC. Blood at each patch-test visit was drawn before the patch test was applied. Eligible patients were aged 18 to 70, diagnosed with alopecia, deemed suitable for DPC therapy, and excluded if pregnant. Total RNA was extracted from unfractionated whole blood collected in Tempus Blood RNA tubes. Specimen: whole blood, collected in connection with sensitization to the hapten diphenylcyclopropenone (DPC). The chain is assembled from TRBV6-2 or TRBV6-3 and TRBJ2-1; 12 junctional bases match TRBD2. The receptor comes from a woman between 35 and 50 years old with alopecia areata. Some clones in this sample may be carry-over from other donors' samples. The DNA sequence is given as TGTGCCAGCAGTTCCTCTAGCGGGGGGGCCTATTACAATGAGCAGTTCTTC. It specifies CASSSSSGGAYYNEQFF.